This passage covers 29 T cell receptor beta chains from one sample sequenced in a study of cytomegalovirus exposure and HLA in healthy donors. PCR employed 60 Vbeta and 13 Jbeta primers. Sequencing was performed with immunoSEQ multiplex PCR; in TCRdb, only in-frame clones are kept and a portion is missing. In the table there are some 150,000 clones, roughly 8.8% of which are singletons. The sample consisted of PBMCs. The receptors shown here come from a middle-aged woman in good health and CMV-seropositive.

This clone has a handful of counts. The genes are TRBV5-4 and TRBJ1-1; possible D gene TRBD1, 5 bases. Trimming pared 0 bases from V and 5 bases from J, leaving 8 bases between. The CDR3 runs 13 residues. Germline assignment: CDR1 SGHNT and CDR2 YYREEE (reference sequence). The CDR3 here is CASSLGGGTEAFF. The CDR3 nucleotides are TGTGCCAGCAGCTTGGGCGGGGGGACTGAAGCTTTCTTT.

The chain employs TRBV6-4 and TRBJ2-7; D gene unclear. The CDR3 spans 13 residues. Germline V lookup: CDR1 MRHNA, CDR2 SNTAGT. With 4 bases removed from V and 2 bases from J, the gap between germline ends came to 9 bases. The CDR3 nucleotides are TGTGCCAGCAGTGGATCGGGTCCCTACGAGCAGTACTTC. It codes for CASSGSGPYEQYF.

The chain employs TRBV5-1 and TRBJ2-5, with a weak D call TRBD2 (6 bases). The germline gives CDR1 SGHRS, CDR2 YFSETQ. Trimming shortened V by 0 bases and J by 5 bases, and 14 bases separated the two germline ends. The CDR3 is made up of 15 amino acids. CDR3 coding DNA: TGCGCCAGCAGCTTGGCTAGCCAGGAGGGGGAGACCCAGTACTTC. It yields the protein CASSLASQEGETQYF.

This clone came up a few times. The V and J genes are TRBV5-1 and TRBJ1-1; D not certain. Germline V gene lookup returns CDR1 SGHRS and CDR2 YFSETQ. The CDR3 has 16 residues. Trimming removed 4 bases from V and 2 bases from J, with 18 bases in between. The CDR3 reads CASSPEVLQLNTEAFF. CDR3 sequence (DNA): TGCGCCAGCAGCCCGGAGGTTCTACAGCTTAACACTGAAGCTTTCTTT.

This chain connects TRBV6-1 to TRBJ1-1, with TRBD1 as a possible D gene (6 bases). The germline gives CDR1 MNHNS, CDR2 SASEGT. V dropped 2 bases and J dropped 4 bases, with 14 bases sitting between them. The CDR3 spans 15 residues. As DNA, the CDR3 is TGTGCCAGCAGTGAAAATGCGGGGGCTGGCACTGAAGCTTTCTTT. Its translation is CASSENAGAGTEAFF.

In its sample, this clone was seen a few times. The CDR3 nucleotides read TGCGCCAGCAGCTTGGCGGGCGGGGGAACCTACGAGCAGTACTTC. Translation: CASSLAGGGTYEQYF. This sequence joins TRBV5-1 and TRBJ2-7; TRBD2 matches 7 bases. This CDR3 region has 15 residues. The V gene end was trimmed by 0 bases and the J gene end by 2 bases; junction bases not matched to a gene: 5. CDR1 is SGHRS and CDR2 is YFSETQ in the germline V gene.

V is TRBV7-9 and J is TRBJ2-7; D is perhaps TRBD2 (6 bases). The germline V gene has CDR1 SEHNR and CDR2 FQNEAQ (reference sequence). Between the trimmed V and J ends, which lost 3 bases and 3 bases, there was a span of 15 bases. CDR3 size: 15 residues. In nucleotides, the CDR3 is TGTGCCAGCAGCTTCCTAGAAGGCGGGGACTACGAGCAGTACTTC. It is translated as CASSFLEGGDYEQYF.

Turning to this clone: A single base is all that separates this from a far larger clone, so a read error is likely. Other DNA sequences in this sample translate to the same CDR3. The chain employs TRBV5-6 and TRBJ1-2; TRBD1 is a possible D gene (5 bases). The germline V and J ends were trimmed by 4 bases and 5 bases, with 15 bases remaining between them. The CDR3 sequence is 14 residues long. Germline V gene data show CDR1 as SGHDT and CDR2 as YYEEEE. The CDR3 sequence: CASSADKALYGYTF. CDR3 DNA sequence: TGTGCCAGCAGCGCGGACAAGGCTTTATATGGCTACACCTTC.

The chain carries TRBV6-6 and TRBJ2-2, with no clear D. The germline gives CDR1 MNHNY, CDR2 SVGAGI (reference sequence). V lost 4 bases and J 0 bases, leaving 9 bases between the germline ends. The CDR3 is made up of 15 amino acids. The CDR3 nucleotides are TGTGCCAGCAGTTTCCGAACTACGAACACCGGGGAGCTGTTTTTT. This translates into CASSFRTTNTGELFF.

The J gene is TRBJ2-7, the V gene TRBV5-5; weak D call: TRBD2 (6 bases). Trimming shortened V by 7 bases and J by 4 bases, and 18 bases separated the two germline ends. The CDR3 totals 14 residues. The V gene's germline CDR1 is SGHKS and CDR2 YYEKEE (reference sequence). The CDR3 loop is CASCNIGRVYEQYF. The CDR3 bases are TGTGCCAGCTGCAACATCGGGAGAGTTTACGAGCAGTACTTC.

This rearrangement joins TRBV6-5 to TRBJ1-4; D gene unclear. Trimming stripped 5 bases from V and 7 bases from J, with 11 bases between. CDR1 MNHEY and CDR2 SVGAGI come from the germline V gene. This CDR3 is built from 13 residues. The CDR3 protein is CASSLFGGEKLFF. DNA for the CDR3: TGTGCCAGCAGTCTCTTCGGTGGTGAAAAACTGTTTTTT.

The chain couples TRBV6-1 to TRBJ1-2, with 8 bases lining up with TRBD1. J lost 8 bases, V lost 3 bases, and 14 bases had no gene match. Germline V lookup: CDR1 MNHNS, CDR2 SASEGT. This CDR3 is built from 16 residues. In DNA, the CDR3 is TGTGCCAGCAGTGAGACAGGGGCTAATCCGGGACGGGGCTACACCTTC. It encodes CASSETGANPGRGYTF.

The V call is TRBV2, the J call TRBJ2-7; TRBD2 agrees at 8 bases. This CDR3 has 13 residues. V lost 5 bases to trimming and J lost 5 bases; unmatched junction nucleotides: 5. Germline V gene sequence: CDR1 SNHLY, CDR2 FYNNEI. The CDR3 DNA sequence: TGTGCCAGCAGTAGGGGACTAGAGGACGAGCAGTACTTC. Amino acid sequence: CASSRGLEDEQYF.

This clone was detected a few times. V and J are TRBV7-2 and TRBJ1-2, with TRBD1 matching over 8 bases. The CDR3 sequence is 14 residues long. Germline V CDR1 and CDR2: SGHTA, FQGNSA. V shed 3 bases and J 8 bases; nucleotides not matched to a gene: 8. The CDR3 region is CASSLSQGARGYTF. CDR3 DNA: TGTGCCAGCAGCTTGAGTCAGGGGGCGCGCGGCTACACCTTC.

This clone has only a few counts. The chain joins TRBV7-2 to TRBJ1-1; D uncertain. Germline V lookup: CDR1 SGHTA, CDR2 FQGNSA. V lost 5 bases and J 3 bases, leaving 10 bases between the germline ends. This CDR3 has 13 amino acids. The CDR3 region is CASSVIGHTEAFF. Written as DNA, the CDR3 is TGTGCCAGCAGCGTAATTGGGCACACTGAAGCTTTCTTT.

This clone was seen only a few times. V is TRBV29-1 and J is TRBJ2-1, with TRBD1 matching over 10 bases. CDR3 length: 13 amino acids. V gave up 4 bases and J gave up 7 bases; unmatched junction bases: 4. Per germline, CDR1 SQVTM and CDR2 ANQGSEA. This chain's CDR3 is CSVADRGMNEQFF. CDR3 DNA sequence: TGCAGCGTTGCGGACAGGGGGATGAATGAGCAGTTCTTC.

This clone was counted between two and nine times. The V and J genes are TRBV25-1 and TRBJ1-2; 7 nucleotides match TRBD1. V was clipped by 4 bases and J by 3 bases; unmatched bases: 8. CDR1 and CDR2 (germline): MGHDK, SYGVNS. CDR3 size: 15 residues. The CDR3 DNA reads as TGTGCCAGCAGTGGTGTCGAGGACAGGTACTATGGCTACACCTTC. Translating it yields CASSGVEDRYYGYTF.

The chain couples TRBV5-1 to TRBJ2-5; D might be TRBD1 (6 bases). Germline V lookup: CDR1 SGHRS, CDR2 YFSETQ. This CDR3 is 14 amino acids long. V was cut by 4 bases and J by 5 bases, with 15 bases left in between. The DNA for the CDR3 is TGCGCCAGCAGCGAGGGGGAAATTCGGGAGACCCAGTACTTC. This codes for CASSEGEIRETQYF.

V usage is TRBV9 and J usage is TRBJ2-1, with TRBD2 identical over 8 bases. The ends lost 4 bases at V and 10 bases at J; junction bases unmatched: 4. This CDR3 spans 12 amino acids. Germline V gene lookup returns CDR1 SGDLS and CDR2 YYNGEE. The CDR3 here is CASSSREGEQFF. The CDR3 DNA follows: TGTGCCAGCAGCTCCCGGGAGGGAGAGCAGTTCTTC.

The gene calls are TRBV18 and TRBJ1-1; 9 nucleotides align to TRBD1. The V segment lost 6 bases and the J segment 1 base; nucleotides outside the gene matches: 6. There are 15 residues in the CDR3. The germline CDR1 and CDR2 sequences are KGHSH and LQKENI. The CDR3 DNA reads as TGTGCCAGCTCGCAACGGGACAGGGCGAACACTGAAGCTTTCTTT. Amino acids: CASSQRDRANTEAFF. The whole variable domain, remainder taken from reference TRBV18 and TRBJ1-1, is NAGVMQNPRHLVRRRGQEARLRCSPMKGHSHVYWYRQLPEEGLKFMVYLQKENIIDESGMPKERFSAEFPKEGPSILRIQQVVRGDSAAYFCASSQRDRANTEAFFGQGTRLTVV.

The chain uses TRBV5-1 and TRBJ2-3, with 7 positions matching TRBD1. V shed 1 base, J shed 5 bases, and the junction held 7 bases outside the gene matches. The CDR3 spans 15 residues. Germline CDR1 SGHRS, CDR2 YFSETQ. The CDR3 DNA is TGCGCCAGCAGCTTGTTCCGACAGGGTAGAGATACGCAGTATTTT. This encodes CASSLFRQGRDTQYF.

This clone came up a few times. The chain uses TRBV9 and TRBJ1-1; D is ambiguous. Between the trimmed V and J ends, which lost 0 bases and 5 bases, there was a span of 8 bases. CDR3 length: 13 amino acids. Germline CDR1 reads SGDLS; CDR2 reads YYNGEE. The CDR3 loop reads CASSVDPGTEAFF. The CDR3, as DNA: TGTGCCAGCAGCGTAGATCCAGGTACTGAAGCTTTCTTT. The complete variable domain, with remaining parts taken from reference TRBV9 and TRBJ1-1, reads DSGVTQTPKHLITATGQRVTLRCSPRSGDLSVYWYQQSLDQGLQFLIQYYNGEERAKGNILERFSAQQFPDLHSELNLSSLELGDSALYFCASSVDPGTEAFFGQGTRLTVV.

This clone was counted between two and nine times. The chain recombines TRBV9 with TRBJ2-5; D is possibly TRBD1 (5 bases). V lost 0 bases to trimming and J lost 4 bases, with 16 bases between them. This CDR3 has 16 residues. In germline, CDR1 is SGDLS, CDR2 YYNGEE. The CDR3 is CASSVDPATVGETQYF. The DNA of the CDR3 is TGTGCCAGCAGCGTAGATCCCGCGACAGTAGGAGAGACCCAGTACTTC.

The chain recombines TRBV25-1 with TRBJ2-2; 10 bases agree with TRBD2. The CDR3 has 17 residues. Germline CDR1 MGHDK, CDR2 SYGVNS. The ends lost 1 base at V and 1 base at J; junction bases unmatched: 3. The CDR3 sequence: CASSEFTSGVNTGELFF. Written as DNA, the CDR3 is TGTGCCAGCAGTGAATTTACTAGCGGGGTGAACACCGGGGAGCTGTTTTTT. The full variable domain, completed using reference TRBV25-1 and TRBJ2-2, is EADIYQTPRYLVIGTGKKITLECSQTMGHDKMYWYQQDPGMELHLIHYSYGVNSTEKGDLSSESTVSRIRTEHFPLTLESARPSHTSQYLCASSEFTSGVNTGELFFGEGSRLTVL.

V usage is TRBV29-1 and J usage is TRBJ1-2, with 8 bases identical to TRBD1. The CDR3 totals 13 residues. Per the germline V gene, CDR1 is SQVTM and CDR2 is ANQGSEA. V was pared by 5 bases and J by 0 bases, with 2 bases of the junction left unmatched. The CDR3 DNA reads TGCAGCGTTTCGACAGGGGCTAACTATGGCTACACCTTC. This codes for CSVSTGANYGYTF.

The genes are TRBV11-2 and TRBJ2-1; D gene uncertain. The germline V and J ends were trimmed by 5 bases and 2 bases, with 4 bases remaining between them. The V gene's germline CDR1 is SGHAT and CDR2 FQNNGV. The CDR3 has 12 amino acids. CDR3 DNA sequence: TGTGCCAGCAGCCGTGCCTACAATGAGCAGTTCTTC. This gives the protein CASSRAYNEQFF.

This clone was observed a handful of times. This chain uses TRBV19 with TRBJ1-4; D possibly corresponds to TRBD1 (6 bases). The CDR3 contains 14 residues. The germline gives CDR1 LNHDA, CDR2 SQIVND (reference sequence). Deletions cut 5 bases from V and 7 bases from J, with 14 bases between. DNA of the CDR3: TGTGCCAGTAGTTGGGGACAAAATGTTGAAAAACTGTTTTTT. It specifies CASSWGQNVEKLFF.

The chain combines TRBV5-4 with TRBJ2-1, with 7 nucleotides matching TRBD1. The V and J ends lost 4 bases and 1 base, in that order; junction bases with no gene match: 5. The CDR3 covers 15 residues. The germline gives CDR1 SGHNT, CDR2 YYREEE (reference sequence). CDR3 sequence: CASSIGTASYNEQFF. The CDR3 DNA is TGTGCCAGCAGCATAGGGACAGCTTCCTACAATGAGCAGTTCTTC.

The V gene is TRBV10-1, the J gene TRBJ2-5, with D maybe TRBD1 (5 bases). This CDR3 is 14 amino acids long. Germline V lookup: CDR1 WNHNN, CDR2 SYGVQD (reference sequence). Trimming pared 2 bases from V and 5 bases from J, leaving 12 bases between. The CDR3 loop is CASSEDRPWETQYF. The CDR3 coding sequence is TGCGCCAGCAGTGAGGACAGACCATGGGAGACCCAGTACTTC.